This record concerns one T cell receptor (beta chain) sequence. The antigen is not known. The source of the sample is a study of shared clonotypes between healthy human individuals. Regarding the study as a whole: Sampling covered nothing but blood. Tissue TCR repertoires likely differ from those found in blood. Non-shared clonotypes had lower generation probabilities than those shared by all four donors. Some naive CD4 clonotypes, around 5%, turned up in common across several donors. Inspection by rarefaction showed sorted-subset sequencing to be incomplete despite large depth.

The CDR3 length is 16 residues. Germline lookup yields CDR1 SGHTA and CDR2 FQGNSA. The ends were cut back, 3 bases at V and 2 bases at J, with 16 bases in the middle. Only CD45RO-negative cells positively selected for CCR7 counted as naive CD8 cells, so terminally differentiated effector memory CD45RA+ cells were excluded. TCRdb's table, derived via immunoSEQ multiplex PCR, lists solely in-frame clones and lacks some. The sample shows roughly 890,000 clones, 80% to 95% of them seen only once. The sequence was obtained from a man aged 25-45 years in good health. The sequencing input was naive CD8+ T cells sorted from blood. This rearrangement joins TRBV7-2 to TRBJ2-5; D is undetermined. The DNA for the CDR3 is TGTGCCAGCAGCTTGGGGATGGTCCCATTACAAGAGACCCAGTACTTC. This codes for CASSLGMVPLQETQYF. Together with reference TRBV7-2 and TRBJ2-5, the CDR3 gives the full variable domain: GAGVSQSPSNKVTEKGKDVELRCDPISGHTALYWYRQSLGQGLEFLIYFQGNSAPDKSGLPSDRFSAERTGGSVSTLTIQRTQQEDSAVYLCASSLGMVPLQETQYFGPGTRLLVL.